This T cell receptor (beta chain) was sequenced during a study of blood T cells in healthy people across ages. A word on this clonotype: Its specificity is unknown.

A sample-barcoded 5' primer and a J-beta primer mix were used in a second PCR of roughly 7 to 12 cycles. TCRdb re-called the 5' RACE reads through MiXCR, storing one row per CDR3 protein. The table shows 1.5 million to 2 million distinct CDR3 sequences, with 40% to 55% occurring only once. General observations from the study: Donor CMV status, an unknown factor, possibly confounded changes in expanded clonotypes. Among T cells, TCR beta diversity per million cells dropped roughly linearly as age rose. Comparison with aged donors showed that long-lived donors had more naive CD4+ cells and higher diversity. No conclusive comparison of naive versus antigen-experienced cells was possible with unsorted PBMCs.

With V trimmed by 4 bases and J by 1 base, 8 bases remained unmatched. Germline V gene data show CDR1 as DFQATT and CDR2 as SNEGSKA (reference sequence). This CDR3 spans 15 amino acids. The sequence was obtained from a woman in her thirties or forties in good health. The rearrangement joins TRBV20-1 to TRBJ2-3, with 7 nucleotides matching TRBD2. Sequenced sample: blood. Here the CDR3 reads CSATGTIGRTDTQYF. CDR3 bases: TGCAGTGCTACCGGGACTATCGGACGCACAGATACGCAGTATTTT.